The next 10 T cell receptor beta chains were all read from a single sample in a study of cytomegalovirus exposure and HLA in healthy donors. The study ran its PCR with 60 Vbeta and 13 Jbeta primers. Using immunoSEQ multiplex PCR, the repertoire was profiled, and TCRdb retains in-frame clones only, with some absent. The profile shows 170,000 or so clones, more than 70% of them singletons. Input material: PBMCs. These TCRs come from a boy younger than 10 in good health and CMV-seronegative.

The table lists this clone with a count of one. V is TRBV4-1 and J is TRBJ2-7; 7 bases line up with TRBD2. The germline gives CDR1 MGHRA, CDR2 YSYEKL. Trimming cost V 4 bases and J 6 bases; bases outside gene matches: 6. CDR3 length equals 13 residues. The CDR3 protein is CASSLPGEGEQYF. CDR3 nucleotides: TGCGCCAGCAGCCTACCCGGGGAGGGCGAGCAGTACTTC.

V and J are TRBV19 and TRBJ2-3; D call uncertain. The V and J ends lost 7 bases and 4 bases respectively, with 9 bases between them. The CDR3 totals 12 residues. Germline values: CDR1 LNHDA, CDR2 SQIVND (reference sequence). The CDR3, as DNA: TGTGCCAGTACCTCCTACCCAGATACGCAGTATTTT. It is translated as CASTSYPDTQYF. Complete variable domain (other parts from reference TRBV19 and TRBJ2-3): DGGITQSPKYLFRKEGQNVTLSCEQNLNHDAMYWYRQDPGQGLRLIYYSQIVNDFQKGDIAEGYSVSREKKESFPLTVTSAQKNPTAFYLCASTSYPDTQYFGPGTRLTVL.

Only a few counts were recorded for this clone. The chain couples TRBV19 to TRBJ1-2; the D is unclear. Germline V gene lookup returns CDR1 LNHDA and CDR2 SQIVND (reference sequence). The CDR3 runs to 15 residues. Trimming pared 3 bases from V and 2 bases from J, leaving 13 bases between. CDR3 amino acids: CASSIEVRRNYGYTF. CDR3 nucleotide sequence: TGTGCCAGTAGTATTGAAGTACGGCGGAACTATGGCTACACCTTC.

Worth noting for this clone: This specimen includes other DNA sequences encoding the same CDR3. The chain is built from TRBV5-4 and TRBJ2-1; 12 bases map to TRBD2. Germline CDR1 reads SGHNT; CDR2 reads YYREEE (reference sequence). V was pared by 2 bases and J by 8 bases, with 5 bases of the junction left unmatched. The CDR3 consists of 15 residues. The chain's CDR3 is CASSFGLAGGYEQFF. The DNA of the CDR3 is TGTGCCAGCAGCTTCGGGCTAGCGGGAGGGTATGAGCAGTTCTTC.

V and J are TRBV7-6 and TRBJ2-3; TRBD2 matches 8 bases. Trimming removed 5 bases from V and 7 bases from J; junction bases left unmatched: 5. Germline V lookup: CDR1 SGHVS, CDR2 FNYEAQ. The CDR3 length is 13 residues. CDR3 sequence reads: CASSTSGSYTQYF. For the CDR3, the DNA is TGTGCCAGCAGCACTAGCGGTTCTTATACGCAGTATTTT. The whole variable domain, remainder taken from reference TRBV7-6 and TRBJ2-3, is GAGVSQSPRYKVTKRGQDVALRCDPISGHVSLYWYRQALGQGPEFLTYFNYEAQQDKSGLPNDRFSAERPEGSISTLTIQRTEQRDSAMYRCASSTSGSYTQYFGPGTRLTVL.

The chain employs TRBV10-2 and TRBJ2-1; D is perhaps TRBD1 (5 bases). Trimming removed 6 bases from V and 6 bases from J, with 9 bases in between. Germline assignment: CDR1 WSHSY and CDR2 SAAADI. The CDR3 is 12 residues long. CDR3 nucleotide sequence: TGCGCCAGCAGACCAGACAGCAATGAGCAGTTCTTC. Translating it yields CASRPDSNEQFF.

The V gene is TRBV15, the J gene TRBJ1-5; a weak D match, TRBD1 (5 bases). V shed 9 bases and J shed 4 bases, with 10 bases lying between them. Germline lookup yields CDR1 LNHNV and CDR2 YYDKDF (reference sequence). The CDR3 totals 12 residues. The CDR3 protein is CATSGGNQPQHF. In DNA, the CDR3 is TGTGCCACTTCGGGGGGAAATCAGCCCCAGCATTTT.

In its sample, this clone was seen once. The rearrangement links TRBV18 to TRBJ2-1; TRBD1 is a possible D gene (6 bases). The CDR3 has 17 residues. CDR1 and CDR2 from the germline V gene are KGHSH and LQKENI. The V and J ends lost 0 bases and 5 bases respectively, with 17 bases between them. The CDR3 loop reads CASSPPFPGQPNNEQFF. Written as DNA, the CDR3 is TGTGCCAGCTCACCACCTTTTCCCGGACAGCCCAACAATGAGCAGTTCTTC.

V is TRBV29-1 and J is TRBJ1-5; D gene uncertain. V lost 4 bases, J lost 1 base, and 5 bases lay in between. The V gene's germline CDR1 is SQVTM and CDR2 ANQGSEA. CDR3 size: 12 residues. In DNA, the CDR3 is TGCAGCGTTGCTCAGAGCAATCAGCCCCAGCATTTT. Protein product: CSVAQSNQPQHF.

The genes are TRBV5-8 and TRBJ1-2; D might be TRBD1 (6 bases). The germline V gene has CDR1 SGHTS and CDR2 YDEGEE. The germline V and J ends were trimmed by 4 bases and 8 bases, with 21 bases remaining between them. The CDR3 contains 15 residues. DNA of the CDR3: TGTGCCAGCAGCCACGGACAAAAGACAGGTCTGGGCTACACCTTC. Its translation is CASSHGQKTGLGYTF.